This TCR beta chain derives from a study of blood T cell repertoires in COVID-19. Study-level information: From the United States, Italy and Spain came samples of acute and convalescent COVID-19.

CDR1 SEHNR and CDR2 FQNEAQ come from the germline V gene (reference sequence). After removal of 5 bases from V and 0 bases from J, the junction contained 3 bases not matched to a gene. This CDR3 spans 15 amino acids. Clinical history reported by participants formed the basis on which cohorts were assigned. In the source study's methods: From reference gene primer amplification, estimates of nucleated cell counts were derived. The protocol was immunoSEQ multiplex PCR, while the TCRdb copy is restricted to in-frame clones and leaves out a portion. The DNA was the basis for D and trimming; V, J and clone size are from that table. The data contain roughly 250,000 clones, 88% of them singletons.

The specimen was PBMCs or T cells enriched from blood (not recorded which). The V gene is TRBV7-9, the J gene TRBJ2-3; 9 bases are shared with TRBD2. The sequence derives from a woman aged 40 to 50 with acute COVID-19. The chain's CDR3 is CASSRGRGSTDTQYF. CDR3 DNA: TGTGCCAGCAGCCGCGGGAGGGGGAGCACAGATACGCAGTATTTT.